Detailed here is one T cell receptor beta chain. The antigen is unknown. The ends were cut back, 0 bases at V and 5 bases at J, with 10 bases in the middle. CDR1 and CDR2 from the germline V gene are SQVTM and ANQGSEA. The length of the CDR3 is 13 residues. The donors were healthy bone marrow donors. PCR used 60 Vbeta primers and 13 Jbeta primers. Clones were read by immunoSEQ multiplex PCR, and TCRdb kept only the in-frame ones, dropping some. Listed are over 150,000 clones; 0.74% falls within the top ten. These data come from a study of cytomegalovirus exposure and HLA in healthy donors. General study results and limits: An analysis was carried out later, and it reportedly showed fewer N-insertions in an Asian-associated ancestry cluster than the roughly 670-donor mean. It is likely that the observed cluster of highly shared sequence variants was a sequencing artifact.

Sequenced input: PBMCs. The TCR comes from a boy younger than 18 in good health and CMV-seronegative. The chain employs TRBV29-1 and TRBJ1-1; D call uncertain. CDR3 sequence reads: CSVEDLSETEAFF. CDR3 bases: TGCAGCGTTGAAGATCTTTCCGAGACTGAAGCTTTCTTT.